These 30 T cell receptor beta chains share one sample of origin, sequenced in a study of blood T cell repertoires in COVID-19. The method was immunoSEQ multiplex PCR; TCRdb's version includes in-frame clones alone and lacks a portion of them. The repertoire holds over 40,000 clones, with roughly 86% as singletons. The sequencing sample was made of peripheral blood. The origin of the receptors is a human donor in a cohort sampled during active COVID-19.

This chain connects TRBV2 to TRBJ1-2, with D unclear. CDR1 is SNHLY, CDR2 FYNNEI, per germline. This CDR3 contains 16 residues. V was cut by 6 bases and J by 2 bases, with 19 bases left in between. The CDR3: CASRSFPGKQNYGYTF. The CDR3 DNA sequence: TGTGCCAGCAGATCTTTTCCCGGGAAGCAAAACTATGGCTACACCTTC.

This clone occurred once. The chain has TRBV2 and TRBJ1-5; D is possibly TRBD1 (6 bases). This CDR3 is built from 14 residues. Germline-derived CDR1 and CDR2 are SNHLY and FYNNEI. Trimming took off 10 bases at V and 1 base at J, with 14 bases between the two ends. The CDR3 region is CATAVGQSNQPQHF. In nucleotides, the CDR3 is TGTGCCACCGCAGTTGGACAGAGCAATCAGCCCCAGCATTTT.

In its sample, this clone was seen once. The chain combines TRBV9 with TRBJ2-7, with 8 bases fitting TRBD2. V shed 4 bases and J 0 bases; nucleotides not matched to a gene: 9. The V gene's germline CDR1 is SGDLS and CDR2 YYNGEE. The CDR3 is 16 amino acids. The CDR3 nucleotides are TGTGCCAGCAGCTATTCTAGCGGGTTCAGCTCCTACGAGCAGTACTTC. It yields the protein CASSYSSGFSSYEQYF.

The chain is built from TRBV19 and TRBJ2-7; 12 bases fit TRBD2. The CDR3 has 15 residues. The germline V gene encodes CDR1 LNHDA and CDR2 SQIVND (reference sequence). V trimming: 3 bases; J trimming: 6 bases; junction bases outside the gene matches: 6. CDR3 sequence: CASSMRLAGGGEQYF. In DNA form, the CDR3 reads TGTGCCAGTAGTATGCGTCTAGCGGGAGGGGGCGAGCAGTACTTC. Filled out from reference TRBV19 and TRBJ2-7, the complete variable domain reads DGGITQSPKYLFRKEGQNVTLSCEQNLNHDAMYWYRQDPGQGLRLIYYSQIVNDFQKGDIAEGYSVSREKKESFPLTVTSAQKNPTAFYLCASSMRLAGGGEQYFGPGTRLTVT.

The chain uses TRBV3-1 (or the pseudogene TRBV3-2) and TRBJ2-2; D possibly corresponds to TRBD1 (6 bases). Germline CDR1 reads LGHDT; CDR2 reads YNNKEL (reference sequence). V shed 4 bases and J shed 7 bases, with 22 bases lying between them. The CDR3 totals 17 residues. The CDR3 spells CASSPSLSGEGGGELFF. The CDR3 nucleotides read TGTGCCAGCAGCCCCTCCCTCAGCGGAGAAGGGGGCGGGGAGCTGTTTTTT.

This rearrangement joins TRBV4-3 to TRBJ2-2, with TRBD1 matching 8 bases. Germline CDR1 reads LGHNA; CDR2 reads YSLEER. The CDR3 contains 15 residues. The trim removed 4 bases at V and 1 base at J, leaving 2 bases unmatched. The CDR3 bases are TGCGCCAGCAGCCGCGGGACAGGGAACACCGGGGAGCTGTTTTTT. This codes for CASSRGTGNTGELFF.

The chain uses TRBV24-1 and TRBJ2-2, with 10 bases that match TRBD2. J was trimmed by 4 bases and V by 5 bases; bases with no gene match: 6. This CDR3 is built from 16 residues. The V gene's germline CDR1 is KGHDR and CDR2 SFDVKD. CDR3 DNA: TGTGCCACCAGTGCTAGCGGGAGAGGGGGCACCGGGGAGCTGTTTTTT. This encodes CATSASGRGGTGELFF.

This sequence joins TRBV7-9 and TRBJ2-1; D gene unclear. The CDR3 is 15 amino acids. Trimming took 1 base from V and 9 from J, leaving 16 bases between them. The germline gives CDR1 SEHNR, CDR2 FQNEAQ (reference sequence). The CDR3 DNA sequence: TGTGCCAGCAGCTTAGACAGACCCCCTAACGGTGAGCAGTTCTTC. Protein product: CASSLDRPPNGEQFF.

This clone has just one count. This chain joins TRBV5-4 and TRBJ1-2; weak D call: TRBD1 (5 bases). The ends were cut back, 0 bases at V and 8 bases at J, with 14 bases in the middle. CDR1 is SGHNT and CDR2 is YYREEE in the germline V gene (reference sequence). The CDR3 loop spans 14 amino acids. The DNA of the CDR3 is TGTGCCAGCAGCTTGGAGGGCAGGGTCGGGGGCTACACCTTC. This codes for CASSLEGRVGGYTF.

The chain has TRBV3-1 (or the pseudogene TRBV3-2) and TRBJ2-1; D is possibly TRBD2 (6 bases). The CDR3 spans 15 residues. From germline, CDR1 is LGHDT and CDR2 YNNKEL (reference sequence). V lost 1 base, J lost 0 bases, and 7 bases lay in between. As DNA, the CDR3 is TGTGCCAGCAGCCAAGCCGGGAGCTCCTACAATGAGCAGTTCTTC. Protein: CASSQAGSSYNEQFF.

The rearrangement joins TRBV19 to TRBJ2-3, with 13 bases matching TRBD2. Germline V gene data show CDR1 as LNHDA and CDR2 as SQIVND (reference sequence). After removal of 7 bases from V and 8 bases from J, the junction contained 12 bases not matched to a gene. This CDR3 spans 16 amino acids. The CDR3 loop is CASTNGLAGAIGTQYF. CDR3 in DNA: TGTGCCAGTACCAACGGACTAGCGGGAGCAATAGGTACGCAGTATTTT.

The J gene is TRBJ1-6, the V gene TRBV3-1 (or the pseudogene TRBV3-2); 8 positions agree with TRBD1. Germline CDR1 reads LGHDT; CDR2 reads YNNKEL (reference sequence). The CDR3 consists of 14 residues. V trimming: 5 bases; J trimming: 10 bases; junction bases outside the gene matches: 7. CDR3 nucleotide sequence: TGTGCCAGCAGCTTAACAGGGGGGAGATCACCCCTCCACTTT. Protein product: CASSLTGGRSPLHF.

The CDR3 nucleotides are TGTGCCAGCACCCCTGGGCTAAATAACTACGAGCAGTACTTC. As protein: CASTPGLNNYEQYF. The chain employs TRBV6-5 and TRBJ2-7; D call uncertain. The CDR3 sequence is 14 residues long. Germline assignment: CDR1 MNHEY and CDR2 SVGAGI. V was shortened by 7 bases and J by 3 bases, with 16 bases between the two germline ends.

The genes are TRBV19 and TRBJ1-2; weak D call: TRBD1 (5 bases). V lost 4 bases, J lost 8 bases, and 20 bases lay in between. The CDR3 consists of 15 residues. Germline V gene sequence: CDR1 LNHDA, CDR2 SQIVND (reference sequence). The CDR3 DNA follows: TGTGCCAGTAGTACGTTCCGGGGACCTGGAGGGGGCTACACCTTC. Its translation: CASSTFRGPGGGYTF.

In this sample, this clone turned up once. V is TRBV15 and J is TRBJ2-2; TRBD1 might be the D (6 bases). Trimming took 2 bases from V and 6 from J, leaving 13 bases between them. The CDR3 spans 15 residues. Germline CDR1 is LNHNV and CDR2 is YYDKDF (reference sequence). CDR3 sequence: CATSRKNTGPGELFF. DNA of the CDR3: TGTGCCACCAGCAGAAAAAATACAGGGCCCGGGGAGCTGTTTTTT.

The chain recombines TRBV9 with TRBJ1-1, with D possibly being TRBD1 (5 bases). V was pared by 0 bases and J by 4 bases, with 10 bases between. This CDR3 is 14 amino acids long. Germline CDR1 SGDLS, CDR2 YYNGEE. The CDR3 spells CASSVAGGFTEAFF. The CDR3 DNA reads TGTGCCAGCAGCGTAGCGGGGGGGTTCACTGAAGCTTTCTTT.

This chain connects TRBV11-2 to TRBJ2-1; D gene ambiguous. V lost 0 bases, J lost 3 bases, and 9 bases lay in between. CDR1 is SGHAT, CDR2 FQNNGV, per germline. This CDR3 has 15 residues. The CDR3 DNA reads TGTGCCAGCAGCTTAGATCGAAGTAGCTACAATGAGCAGTTCTTC. This gives the protein CASSLDRSSYNEQFF.

The chain links TRBV18 to TRBJ1-1; 7 bases align to TRBD1. Unmatched junction bases numbered 4, after V lost 0 bases and J lost 3 bases. CDR3 length: 15 amino acids. The germline CDR1 and CDR2 sequences are KGHSH and LQKENI. CDR3 DNA sequence: TGTGCCAGCTCACCACCGACTACAGGGGACACTGAAGCTTTCTTT. Amino acid sequence: CASSPPTTGDTEAFF.

This clone was found once. The rearrangement links TRBV5-6 to TRBJ2-7; D perhaps matches TRBD2 (6 bases). CDR1 is SGHDT and CDR2 is YYEEEE in the germline V gene. This CDR3 is built from 14 residues. The ends were cut back, 2 bases at V and 3 bases at J, with 12 bases in the middle. CDR3 protein: CASSLTVTSYEQYF. The CDR3 DNA is TGTGCCAGCAGCTTAACCGTGACTAGCTACGAGCAGTACTTC. Full variable domain (rest looked up from reference TRBV5-6 and TRBJ2-7): DAGVTQSPTHLIKTRGQQVTLRCSPKSGHDTVSWYQQALGQGPQFIFQYYEEEERQRGNFPDRFSGHQFPNYSSELNVNALLLGDSALYLCASSLTVTSYEQYFGPGTRLTVT.

The V call is TRBV12-5, the J call TRBJ2-5; TRBD1 might be the D (5 bases). V lost 5 bases and J lost 2, with 9 bases in between. The CDR3 is 13 amino acids. In germline, CDR1 is LGHNT, CDR2 FRNRAP. This chain's CDR3 is CASGNRQQETQYF. The DNA for the CDR3 is TGTGCTAGTGGTAACCGACAGCAAGAGACCCAGTACTTC.

The chain carries TRBV12-5 and TRBJ2-7; D remains ambiguous. Germline CDR1 reads LGHNT; CDR2 reads FRNRAP. Between the trimmed V and J ends, which lost 0 bases and 2 bases, there was a span of 11 bases. The CDR3 is made up of 15 amino acids. The CDR3 here is CASGLVIGATYEQYF. As DNA, the CDR3 is TGTGCTAGTGGTTTGGTTATAGGAGCTACCTACGAGCAGTACTTC.

The chain uses TRBV14 and TRBJ1-2; 7 bases line up with TRBD1. Germline V gene sequence: CDR1 SGHDN, CDR2 FVKESK. The CDR3 length is 17 residues. V shed 4 bases, J shed 2 bases, and the junction held 13 bases outside the gene matches. CDR3 sequence: CASSRQGPQTGNYGYTF. The CDR3, as DNA: TGTGCCAGCAGCCGACAAGGGCCCCAGACAGGGAACTATGGCTACACCTTC.

The CDR3 DNA reads TGTGCCAGCAGTTCAGGGGACAGGGATTTCGGGGAGCTGTTTTTT. Protein: CASSSGDRDFGELFF. This rearrangement joins TRBV28 to TRBJ2-2; 9 bases align to TRBD1. Losses at the gene ends were 4 bases for V and 7 bases for J; bases not matched to a gene: 7. The CDR3 spans 15 residues. Germline V gives CDR1 MDHEN, CDR2 SYDVKM.

The CDR3 region is CASSLAGGEYEQYF. The DNA for the CDR3 is TGCGCCAGCAGCTTAGCGGGAGGCGAGTACGAGCAGTACTTC. The chain links TRBV5-1 to TRBJ2-7; TRBD2 aligns across 9 bases. Germline loops: CDR1 SGHRS, CDR2 YFSETQ. The V and J ends lost 2 bases and 4 bases, in that order; junction bases with no gene match: 4. There are 14 residues in the CDR3.

V gene TRBV10-3 combines with J gene TRBJ2-7, with D perhaps TRBD1 (6 bases). The V gene lost 11 bases and the J gene lost 8 bases, with 22 bases spanning the gap. Per the germline V gene, CDR1 is ENHRY and CDR2 is SYGVKD. CDR3 length equals 13 residues. The CDR3 spells CALGPSTGNKQYF. CDR3 nucleotides: TGTGCCCTGGGCCCTTCTACAGGGAACAAGCAGTACTTC.

The chain combines TRBV7-6 with TRBJ1-3, with a possible D match to TRBD1 (5 bases). V was cut by 5 bases and J by 2 bases, with 16 bases left in between. The CDR3 totals 16 residues. The germline CDR1 and CDR2 sequences are SGHVS and FNYEAQ. The CDR3 bases are TGTGCCAGCAGCCAGGGCGGAGTGTCAGCTGGAAACACCATATATTTT. Translating gives CASSQGGVSAGNTIYF. Supplemented by reference TRBV7-6 and TRBJ1-3, the full variable domain reads GAGVSQSPRYKVTKRGQDVALRCDPISGHVSLYWYRQALGQGPEFLTYFNYEAQQDKSGLPNDRFSAERPEGSISTLTIQRTEQRDSAMYRCASSQGGVSAGNTIYFGEGSWLTVV.

The chain has TRBV6-6 and TRBJ2-7; TRBD2 is a possible D gene (6 bases). Germline V gene lookup returns CDR1 MNHNY and CDR2 SVGAGI (reference sequence). The CDR3 is 13 residues long. Trimming cost V 4 bases and J 3 bases, with 10 bases left between them. CDR3 nucleotides: TGTGCCAGCAGTTCGACTAGTTTCTACGAGCAGTACTTC. Amino acids: CASSSTSFYEQYF.

V usage is TRBV11-2 and J usage is TRBJ2-7, with D tentatively TRBD1 (5 bases). V lost 5 bases and J lost 0, with 11 bases in between. Germline V lookup: CDR1 SGHAT, CDR2 FQNNGV. The CDR3 has 14 amino acids. The CDR3 DNA reads as TGTGCCAGCAGCGATACAGACAGCTCCTACGAGCAGTACTTC. As protein: CASSDTDSSYEQYF.

The chain combines TRBV3-1 (or the pseudogene TRBV3-2) with TRBJ2-5; TRBD2 agrees at 12 bases. CDR1 is LGHDT and CDR2 is YNNKEL in the germline V gene (reference sequence). The V gene end was trimmed by 0 bases and the J gene end by 7 bases; junction bases not matched to a gene: 9. The CDR3 totals 17 residues. In DNA form, the CDR3 reads TGTGCCAGCAGCCAAGATCTAACTAGCGGGGGGTTCGGGACCCAGTACTTC. Translation: CASSQDLTSGGFGTQYF.

The CDR3 nucleotides read TGTGCCAGCAGCCCCCGTGGACTAGGGAGTTCCGAGCAGTACTTC. Its translation: CASSPRGLGSSEQYF. This rearrangement joins TRBV9 to TRBJ2-7; 7 bases match TRBD2. The V gene end was trimmed by 4 bases and the J gene end by 6 bases; junction bases not matched to a gene: 13. This CDR3 has 15 residues. The germline V gene has CDR1 SGDLS and CDR2 YYNGEE.